Described below is a single T cell receptor beta chain sequence and its context. Profiled with immunoSEQ multiplex PCR; TCRdb holds only in-frame clones, not every one. The sample has about 40,000 clones; 70% to 90% are singletons. This sample was taken from a study of lymphopenia after photon versus proton radiotherapy. V shed 1 base and J shed 0 bases, with 7 bases lying between them. The CDR3 is 15 amino acids. Germline CDR1 reads SGHAT; CDR2 reads FQNNGV. This chain joins TRBV11-2 and TRBJ2-1, with D possibly matching TRBD1 (5 bases). The starting material was peripheral blood, obtained from a patient treated with proton-based radiotherapy. This TCR was recovered from a woman aged 70-85 years with pancreatic cancer. Some clones in this sample may be carry-over from other donors' samples. The CDR3: CASSLGQSSYNEQFF. CDR3 nucleotide sequence: TGTGCCAGCAGCTTAGGACAGAGCTCCTACAATGAGCAGTTCTTC.